The rows below give T cell receptor beta chains drawn from one sample of a study of T cells in Graves' hyperthyroidism and ophthalmopathy. TCRdb called the multiplex PCR reads again in MiXCR, with one record for every CDR3 protein. The sample records 600,000 or so distinct CDR3 sequences, around 13% being singletons. Sequenced material: blood. These receptors came from a woman aged 45-60 years with Graves' ophthalmopathy. Both conserved end residues are part of each CDR3. The D gene is left open where the match is weak. The size field is filled for only some rows; it gives once, few, many or a size class.

V gene	clone size	D gene	J gene	CDR3 protein	CDR3 DNA
TRBV14	NA	TRBD1	TRBJ1-1	CASSADRRTEAFF	TGTGCCAGCAGCGCGGACAGGCGGACTGAAGCTTTCTTT
TRBV11-3	many	TRBD1	TRBJ2-7	CASSSGTDEQYF	TGTGCCAGCAGCTCCGGGACAGACGAGCAGTACTTC
TRBV28	many	NA	TRBJ2-1	CASSYTLGGSYNEQFF	TGTGCCAGCAGTTACACCCTAGGGGGCTCCTACAATGAGCAGTTCTTC
TRBV15	few	TRBD2	TRBJ2-1	CAVGLAGYGNEQFF	TGTGCTGTGGGCCTAGCGGGATACGGGAATGAGCAGTTCTTC
TRBV7-3	many	TRBD2	TRBJ2-1	CASSLTGRARDEQFF	TGTGCCAGCAGCTTAACCGGGAGGGCCCGGGATGAGCAGTTCTTC
TRBV18	many	NA	TRBJ2-1	CASSPLGGGDEQFF	TGTGCCAGCTCACCACTCGGAGGGGGTGATGAGCAGTTCTTC
TRBV4-1	NA	NA	TRBJ1-1	CASSHLWAMNTEAFF	TGCGCCAGCAGCCATCTGTGGGCCATGAACACTGAAGCTTTCTTT
TRBV20-1	many	TRBD2	TRBJ2-1	CSVLVPGTSGFGRSYNEQFF	TGCAGTGTCCTCGTGCCGGGGACTAGCGGTTTCGGGCGCTCCTACAATGAGCAGTTCTTC
TRBV18	NA	TRBD1	TRBJ2-7	CASSPRGQAYEQYF	TGTGCCAGCTCACCACGGGGACAGGCCTACGAGCAGTACTTC
TRBV11-2	many	TRBD2	TRBJ2-1	CASSLGLAGGLRYNEQFF	TGTGCCAGCAGCTTAGGGCTAGCGGGAGGGCTGAGGTACAATGAGCAGTTCTTC
TRBV28	NA	TRBD2	TRBJ2-1	CASSLFVSGNNEQFF	TGTGCCAGCAGTTTATTTGTTAGCGGGAACAACGAGCAGTTCTTC
TRBV12-3/TRBV12-4	many	TRBD1	TRBJ1-5	CASSSDRVWDQPQHF	TGTGCCAGCAGTTCAGACAGGGTTTGGGATCAGCCCCAGCATTTT
TRBV20-1	once	TRBD2	TRBJ2-7	CSARGSSGSGLYEQYF	TGCAGTGCTAGAGGTTCTAGCGGGAGCGGACTTTACGAGCAGTACTTC
TRBV27	NA	TRBD1	TRBJ2-7	CASSDRTGYEQYF	TGTGCCAGCAGTGATCGGACAGGGTACGAGCAGTACTTC
TRBV27	many	TRBD2	TRBJ2-3	CASSLRLARDPDTQYF	TGTGCCAGCAGTTTACGACTAGCGAGGGACCCGGATACGCAGTATTTT
TRBV6-1	NA	TRBD1	TRBJ2-7	CASSRERGQAYEQYF	TGTGCCAGCAGTCGAGAAAGGGGGCAAGCCTACGAGCAGTACTTC
TRBV6-2/TRBV6-3	many	NA	TRBJ1-1	CASRRTPALLTEAFF	TGTGCCAGCAGACGGACTCCGGCCCTCTTGACTGAAGCTTTCTTT
TRBV5-5	many	NA	TRBJ1-1	CASSRPSAGLAEAFF	TGTGCCAGCAGCCGACCTTCGGCAGGGTTGGCTGAAGCTTTCTTT
TRBV2	many	TRBD1	TRBJ2-1	CASLERTGIWDEQFF	TGTGCCAGCCTAGAGAGGACAGGGATTTGGGATGAGCAGTTCTTC
TRBV12-3/TRBV12-4	many	TRBD2	TRBJ2-2	CASTPGLAGGELFF	TGTGCCAGCACCCCAGGACTAGCCGGCGGGGAGCTGTTTTTT
TRBV12-3/TRBV12-4	many	NA	TRBJ2-7	CASRRGYEQYF	TGTGCCAGCAGGAGGGGATACGAGCAGTACTTC
TRBV10-3	NA	NA	TRBJ2-5	CAISGEGWETQYF	TGTGCCATCAGTGGTGAGGGTTGGGAGACCCAGTACTTC